This T cell receptor beta chain stems from a study of T cells in Graves' hyperthyroidism and ophthalmopathy. The overall study: The initial diagnosis was the point when peripheral blood was collected, ahead of any treatment. Study-wide points: Blood held most thyroid clonotypes expanded above 0.001 frequency.

TCR beta CDR3 sequences were amplified from RNA transcripts. A set of HTBI primers served as the primers for a first-round RT-PCR of the TCR CDR3. Each CDR3 protein is one row after TCRdb ran MiXCR on the multiplex PCR reads. This table holds hundreds of thousands of distinct CDR3 sequences, around 20% found once. Ophthalmopathy in the patients scored at least 3 on Clinical Activity Score and at least 4 on NOSPECS grade, lasting under 3 months. Trimming cost V 4 bases and J 3 bases, with 16 bases left between them. CDR1 and CDR2 from the germline V gene are SGHAT and FQNNGV. CDR3 length: 15 amino acids. The sample holds many counts of this clonotype. Its antigen is undetermined.

The rearrangement uses TRBV11-2 and TRBJ2-7; no reliable D call. The sequence came from a man aged 30-40 years with Graves' ophthalmopathy. The source material was blood. CDR3 loop: CASSSRSLQGYEQYF. CDR3 in DNA: TGTGCCAGCAGCTCCCGGTCTCTACAAGGCTACGAGCAGTACTTC.